This TCR beta chain came from a study of T cells in Graves' hyperthyroidism and ophthalmopathy. Points from the study as a whole: Ophthalmopathy was identified by the model a median roughly 6.5 months ahead of onset. Stable hyperthyroidism was separated from ophthalmopathy by a model based on 13 V-J features.

Researchers took RNA transcripts and amplified the TCR beta CDR3 regions from them. TCR CDR3 underwent first-round RT-PCR with the HTBI primer set. In TCRdb, the multiplex PCR reads were re-called with MiXCR into one record per CDR3 protein. The sample carries around 340,000 distinct CDR3 sequences, 20% to 25% recorded once. The germline gives CDR1 SGHAT, CDR2 FQNNGV. The CDR3 extends over 15 amino acids. Trimming cost V 5 bases and J 4 bases; bases outside gene matches: 8. The study enrolled patients aged 18 to 65 with newly diagnosed hyperthyroidism of under 2 months' duration. Exclusion followed for patients with uncontrolled infection, other autoimmune disease, pregnancy or lactation. About this clonotype itself: Its antigen is currently unknown.

V is TRBV11-2 and J is TRBJ1-1; 9 bases match TRBD1. This TCR came from a woman aged 45-59 years with Graves' hyperthyroidism. The sample taken for sequencing was blood. CDR3 sequence reads: CASSNLGQGFTEAFF. The CDR3, as DNA: TGTGCCAGCAGCAACTTGGGACAGGGATTCACTGAAGCTTTCTTT.